The sequence of this T cell receptor beta chain was determined in a study of spatial heterogeneity in lung cancer. Looking at the study overall: In tumor regions, TCR transcript counts tracked strongly with a T cell module score from matched bulk RNA-seq.

Sample time point: sample taken at primary tumor resection. The presence of a unique molecular identifier marked each TCR cDNA molecule. TCRdb redid the calling of the 5' RACE reads with MiXCR, one entry per CDR3 protein. The sample lists 6,500 to 10,000 distinct CDR3 sequences, 7% occurring once. This CDR3 comprises 13 residues. Trimming removed 1 base from V and 7 bases from J, with 10 bases in between. Germline V CDR1 and CDR2: SQVTM, ANQGSEA. Findings and limits, study-wide: The study found that expanded intratumoral alpha and beta TCR counts tracked tumor mutation counts.

This clonotype was seen ten or more times. Its antigen is as yet unknown. The input for sequencing was lung tumor tissue, taken at surgery. The TCR was taken from a male donor with early-stage non-small cell lung cancer. V is TRBV29-1 and J is TRBJ2-2; D not resolved. DNA for the CDR3: TGCAGCGTTGAAGTCCTCACTGGCGGGGAGCTGTTTTTT. Translating gives CSVEVLTGGELFF.